Each of the 19 T cell receptor beta chains below was sequenced from the same sample in a study of Graves' ophthalmopathy and Graves' hyperthyroidism. As the template, RNA transcripts were used to amplify TCR beta CDR3 regions. The library came from an HTBI-primed first-round RT-PCR and a second-round multiplex PCR. TCRdb called the multiplex PCR reads again in MiXCR, with one record for every CDR3 protein. The table records 650,000 to 900,000 distinct CDR3 sequences, roughly 40% of them present only once. The sequenced sample was peripheral blood. These receptors all stem from an adult man with Graves' ophthalmopathy.

This clonotype was counted only a few times. The chain joins TRBV9 to TRBJ1-6, with unresolved D. Trimming shortened V by 0 bases and J by 6 bases, and 10 bases separated the two germline ends. In germline, CDR1 is SGDLS, CDR2 YYNGEE. There are 15 residues in the CDR3. CDR3 residues: CASSVGELINSPLHF. The CDR3 nucleotides are TGTGCCAGCAGCGTAGGGGAGCTAATTAATTCACCCCTCCACTTT.

The rearrangement uses TRBV10-3 and TRBJ1-2; a weak D match, TRBD1 (5 bases). CDR1 is ENHRY, CDR2 SYGVKD, per germline. The CDR3 runs to 12 residues. Trimming cost V 10 bases and J 4 bases, with 13 bases left between them. CDR3 DNA: TGTGCCACCGGGGGGAGAGGCTATGGCTACACCTTC. It specifies CATGGRGYGYTF.

This clonotype was seen a handful of times. The rearrangement uses TRBV20-1 and TRBJ2-7; 8 nucleotides agree with TRBD2. Trimming cost V 1 base and J 0 bases; bases outside gene matches: 5. Looked up from germline, CDR1 is DFQATT and CDR2 is SNEGSKA (reference sequence). CDR3 length equals 15 residues. The DNA for the CDR3 is TGCAGTGCTAGAGGTAGCGGGGTGAGCTCCTACGAGCAGTACTTC. Translating gives CSARGSGVSSYEQYF.

In the case of this clonotype: A read error may account for a junction end that differs from germline. CDR3 protein: CASSIRTGGGNEPQHF. The CDR3 DNA sequence: TGTGCCAGTAGTATCCGGACAGGGGGAGGCAATGAGCCCCAGCATTTT. The chain uses TRBV19 and TRBJ1-5, with 10 bases lining up with TRBD1. Per the germline V gene, CDR1 is LNHDA and CDR2 is SQIVND (reference sequence). This CDR3 contains 16 residues.

This clonotype was picked up many times. The rearrangement links TRBV25-1 to TRBJ1-5, with TRBD1 matching 7 bases. With V trimmed by 3 bases and J by 3 bases, 8 bases remained unmatched. Germline CDR1 is MGHDK and CDR2 is SYGVNS. The CDR3 runs 16 residues. CDR3 residues: CASSDPTGAHNQPQHF. The CDR3 bases are TGTGCCAGCAGTGACCCAACAGGGGCCCACAATCAGCCCCAGCATTTT.

This clonotype has just a few counts. The chain is built from TRBV9 and TRBJ2-5, with D possibly being TRBD1 (5 bases). V lost 1 base to trimming and J lost 6 bases, with 16 bases between them. CDR3 length: 15 amino acids. Germline V gene sequence: CDR1 SGDLS, CDR2 YYNGEE. CDR3 DNA: TGTGCCAGCAGCGTATCGGCGACAGACATGCAGACCCAGTACTTC. Amino acids: CASSVSATDMQTQYF.

Of note for this clonotype: A junction boundary mismatches the germline segment, possibly from a read error. The J gene is TRBJ2-3, the V gene TRBV7-2; 9 bases fit TRBD2. Germline lookup yields CDR1 SGHTA and CDR2 FQGNSA. The CDR3 loop spans 15 amino acids. CDR3 coding DNA: TGCGCCAGCAGCTTGGCAAGCGGGAGGAGGGTTACGCAGTATTTT. Its protein product is CASSLASGRRVTQYF.

The rearrangement uses TRBV12-3 or TRBV12-4 and TRBJ2-6; 8 bases line up with TRBD1. CDR3 length: 17 amino acids. V trimming: 5 bases; J trimming: 3 bases; junction bases outside the gene matches: 9. CDR3 DNA sequence: TGTGCCAGCAGTCTAAGACAGGGGCTCTTTGGGGCCAACGTCCTGACTTTC. Translating gives CASSLRQGLFGANVLTF.

To note about this clonotype: The germline gene is not matched at one end of the junction; a read error may be the cause. The rearrangement uses TRBV6-1 and TRBJ1-2; D is unresolved. Germline-derived CDR1 and CDR2 are MNHNS and SASEGT. The CDR3 is 13 residues long. This CDR3 is CASSENWVDGFTF. CDR3 in DNA: TGCGCCAGCAGTGAAAATTGGGTTGACGGCTTCACCTTC.

The chain couples TRBV4-1 to TRBJ2-5; 7 nucleotides agree with TRBD2. The CDR3 has 16 amino acids. The germline CDR1 and CDR2 sequences are MGHRA and YSYEKL. Losses at the gene ends were 5 bases for V and 1 base for J; bases not matched to a gene: 10. In DNA form, the CDR3 reads TGCGCCAGCAGCGTTCGGGCTAGCGGAAGCCAAGAGACCCAGTACTTC. It specifies CASSVRASGSQETQYF.

The chain is built from TRBV12-3 or TRBV12-4 and TRBJ1-2; 9 bases fit TRBD1. V shed 6 bases and J 7 bases; nucleotides not matched to a gene: 9. CDR3 length equals 14 residues. CDR3 nucleotide sequence: TGTGCCAGCAGGTCCGGGACAGGGAGTACTGGCTACACCTTC. It specifies CASRSGTGSTGYTF.

This clonotype was detected only a few times. This sequence joins TRBV19 and TRBJ2-3; D remains ambiguous. This CDR3 contains 12 residues. With 5 bases removed from V and 3 bases from J, the gap between germline ends came to 6 bases. Per germline, CDR1 LNHDA and CDR2 SQIVND (reference sequence). Written as DNA, the CDR3 is TGTGCCAGTAGTCAAACAACAGATACGCAGTATTTT. The encoded protein is CASSQTTDTQYF. The whole variable domain, filled in from reference TRBV19 and TRBJ2-3, reads DGGITQSPKYLFRKEGQNVTLSCEQNLNHDAMYWYRQDPGQGLRLIYYSQIVNDFQKGDIAEGYSVSREKKESFPLTVTSAQKNPTAFYLCASSQTTDTQYFGPGTRLTVL.

This clonotype was detected ten times or more. This chain links TRBV2 with TRBJ2-7; 8 bases line up with TRBD1. This CDR3 has 15 residues. The J segment lost 1 base and the V segment lost 1 base, leaving 3 bases of the junction unmatched. Per germline, CDR1 SNHLY and CDR2 FYNNEI. CDR3 coding DNA: TGTGCCAGCAGTGAAGTGGGACAGGTTTCCTACGAGCAGTACTTC. Translated: CASSEVGQVSYEQYF.

On this clonotype itself: It may be a read error: a sequence one base away is much more abundant. This chain links TRBV2 with TRBJ2-5; D uncertain. V lost 2 bases to trimming and J lost 2 bases, with 6 bases between them. From germline, CDR1 is SNHLY and CDR2 FYNNEI. This CDR3 has 13 residues. The CDR3 DNA sequence: TGTGCCAGCAGTGAATGGGGACAAGAGACCCAGTACTTC. This codes for CASSEWGQETQYF.

V gene TRBV10-3 combines with J gene TRBJ1-5, with D perhaps TRBD1 (6 bases). V was cut by 6 bases and J by 0 bases, with 15 bases left in between. This CDR3 has 16 amino acids. Germline assignment: CDR1 ENHRY and CDR2 SYGVKD. This CDR3 is CAISVEQGYSNQPQHF. The CDR3 DNA sequence: TGTGCCATCAGCGTGGAACAGGGCTATAGCAATCAGCCCCAGCATTTT.

This clonotype was found a few times. This chain joins TRBV10-3 and TRBJ2-7; TRBD1 aligns across 7 bases. Losses at the gene ends were 10 bases for V and 3 bases for J; bases not matched to a gene: 9. Germline assignment: CDR1 ENHRY and CDR2 SYGVKD. The CDR3 runs 13 residues. The CDR3 region is CASAPGQNYEQYF. In DNA, the CDR3 is TGTGCCAGCGCTCCGGGACAGAACTACGAGCAGTACTTC.

This clonotype was recorded at least ten times. V usage is TRBV7-2 and J usage is TRBJ1-6; maybe TRBD1 (6 bases). The germline V and J ends were trimmed by 5 bases and 6 bases, with 14 bases remaining between them. Germline V gene lookup returns CDR1 SGHTA and CDR2 FQGNSA. CDR3 length: 15 residues. In DNA, the CDR3 is TGTGCCAGCAGCACCCGCGGAGGGGGTAATTCACCCCTCCACTTT. It codes for CASSTRGGGNSPLHF.

Points on this clonotype: The junction does not match germline at one end; this may be a read error. The CDR3 is CASSYLTGNFNEQYF. DNA of the CDR3: TGTGCCAGCAGTTACCTGACAGGGAACTTCAACGAGCAGTACTTC. V is TRBV10-3 and J is TRBJ2-7, with 7 bases lining up with TRBD1. The CDR3 runs 15 residues. Germline-derived CDR1 and CDR2 are ENHRY and SYGVKD.

The chain is built from TRBV15 and TRBJ1-2; 11 bases line up with TRBD1. The CDR3 spans 13 residues. J gave up 6 bases and V 11 bases, and 8 bases lay outside the gene matches. The germline V gene has CDR1 LNHNV and CDR2 YYDKDF (reference sequence). The CDR3 nucleotides read TGTGCCGGCAGTCGGACAGGGGGCGATGGCTACACCTTC. Its translation: CAGSRTGGDGYTF.